This is a list of T cell receptor beta chains from one sample in a study of cytomegalovirus exposure and HLA in healthy donors. Some clones are missing from TCRdb's copy, which holds only in-frame ones; the method was immunoSEQ multiplex PCR. The sample carries 150,000 to 200,000 clones, around 77% recorded once. Specimen: PBMCs. Receptor source: a man aged 60-69 years in good health and CMV-seronegative. Both conserved end residues are part of each CDR3. Each record gives: D gene, J gene, V gene, clone size, CDR3 DNA, CDR3 protein. The D gene is left open where the match is weak. Rows may omit the clone size; those that give it use once, few, many or a size class.

>TRBD1|TRBJ1-4|TRBV27|-
TGTGCCACCATTTCACAGGGGTGGAATGAAAAACTGTTTTTT
CATISQGWNEKLFF
>TRBD1|TRBJ2-4|TRBV4-2|-
TGTGCCAGCAGCCAACGACAGGGGGCAGACATTCAGTACTTC
CASSQRQGADIQYF
>-|TRBJ1-2|TRBV7-9|-
TGTGCCAGCAGCTCGGGGAGCGGCGTAGAGGGCTACACCTTC
CASSSGSGVEGYTF
>-|TRBJ2-3|TRBV18|-
TGTGCCAGCTCACCGTGGCAAAGGGGTGCAGATACGCAGTATTTT
CASSPWQRGADTQYF
>TRBD2|TRBJ2-5|TRBV6-5|-
TGTGCCAGCAGTTACATGGCGGGGGAACAAGAGACCCAGTACTTC
CASSYMAGEQETQYF
>-|TRBJ1-2|TRBV9|-
TGTGCCAGCAGCGTAGAATCAGGGGAAGGATATGGCTACACCTTC
CASSVESGEGYGYTF
>-|TRBJ2-1|TRBV6-5|-
TGTGCCAGCAGCACGGACTACGAGATCTACAATGAGCAGTTCTTC
CASSTDYEIYNEQFF
>-|TRBJ2-3|TRBV19|once
TGTGCCAGTAGATCGGACATTCCTGACACAGATACGCAGTATTTT
CASRSDIPDTDTQYF
>-|TRBJ1-3|TRBV6-5|-
TGTGCCAGCAGCCTTATGACCGGCGGTGGAAACACCATATATTTT
CASSLMTGGGNTIYF
>-|TRBJ2-7|TRBV7-2|-
TGTGCCAGCAGCTTAAGGTCTAGCTTCTACGAGCAGTACTTC
CASSLRSSFYEQYF
>TRBD1|TRBJ2-3|TRBV6-5|-
TGTGCCAGCAGGACAGGGTTAAGCACAGATACGCAGTATTTT
CASRTGLSTDTQYF
>TRBD2|TRBJ2-5|TRBV29-1|-
TGCAGCGTTTATGATAGCGGGGGAATACGAGAGACCCAGTACTTC
CSVYDSGGIRETQYF
>TRBD1|TRBJ2-4|TRBV5-6|-
TGTGCCAGCAGCTGGGGGACAGGGAACATTCAGTACTTC
CASSWGTGNIQYF
>TRBD2|TRBJ2-3|TRBV4-1|-
TGCGCCAGCAGCCAAGGACTAGCGTCGCAGTATTTT
CASSQGLASQYF
>TRBD1|TRBJ2-3|TRBV19|-
TGTGCCAGTAGTATGTTTGGGACAGGGGGCACAGATACGCAGTATTTT
CASSMFGTGGTDTQYF
>TRBD2|TRBJ2-1|TRBV30|-
TGTGCCTGGAGTTTTAGCGGGGACAATGAGCAGTTCTTC
CAWSFSGDNEQFF
>TRBD2|TRBJ2-7|TRBV6-1|-
TGTGCCAGCAGTGTAGAAGCGGGGTTCTTCGAGCAGTACTTC
CASSVEAGFFEQYF
>-|TRBJ2-7|TRBV27|-
TGTGCCAGCAGTTTACTCTCGGGGTCCTACGAGCAGTACTTC
CASSLLSGSYEQYF
>TRBD2|TRBJ2-1|TRBV30|-
TGTGCCTGGAGTGAGGGGCTAGCGGGAGTAAGCTCCTACAATGAGCAGTTCTTC
CAWSEGLAGVSSYNEQFF
>-|TRBJ1-5|TRBV5-1|-
TGCGCCAGCAGCTTAGGAGGGGACGGTCAGCCCCAGCATTTT
CASSLGGDGQPQHF
>TRBD2|TRBJ2-5|TRBV11-2|-
TGTGCCAGCAGCTTTTCGGGGACTAGAGAAGAGACCCAGTACTTC
CASSFSGTREETQYF
>TRBD2|TRBJ2-5|TRBV2|-
TGTGCCAGCAGAGAAGGGACTAGCGGGGCCATCCAAGAGACCCAGTACTTC
CASREGTSGAIQETQYF
>-|TRBJ1-2|TRBV4-2|-
TGTGCCAGCAGCCAAGACGCGGACTATGGCTACACCTTC
CASSQDADYGYTF
>-|TRBJ2-7|TRBV28|-
-
CASSSSGQGISYEQYF
>-|TRBJ2-7|TRBV5-1|-
TGCGCCAGCAGCTTGGCCGAGTGGCGGTCCTACGAGCAGTACTTC
CASSLAEWRSYEQYF
>-|TRBJ1-4|TRBV9|-
TGTGCCAGCAGCGTAGAAGGGACACATAATGAAAAACTGTTTTTT
CASSVEGTHNEKLFF
>-|TRBJ1-4|TRBV5-1|-
TGCGCCAGCAGCTGGGCGGGAACTAATGAAAAACTGTTTTTT
CASSWAGTNEKLFF
>TRBD1|TRBJ2-2|TRBV5-1|-
TGCGCCAGCAGCACCGGGACAGGGGAGGCCGGGGAGCTGTTTTTT
CASSTGTGEAGELFF
>-|TRBJ1-5|TRBV9|-
TGTGCCAGCAGCGTTGAAGCCGGTCCTAATCAGCCCCAGCATTTT
CASSVEAGPNQPQHF